The present T cell receptor beta chain was sequenced within a study of radiotherapy plus CTLA-4 blockade in lung cancer. Study details: Across the patients, objective responses occurred in approximately 20%, and disease control in under 40%.

The germline gives CDR1 SGHDN, CDR2 FVKESK. The CDR3 covers 14 residues. The V segment lost 3 bases and the J segment 12 bases; nucleotides outside the gene matches: 9. The protocol was immunoSEQ multiplex PCR, while the TCRdb copy is restricted to in-frame clones and leaves out a portion. The table includes about 78,000 clones, approximately 86% detected once. Study-wide findings and caveats: TCR clones of tumor origin grew in blood after radiotherapy plus ipilimumab.

In the case of this clone: What it binds is not known.

This specimen consisted of peripheral blood, obtained from a patient treated with radiotherapy plus ipilimumab. The receptor comes from a human donor with non-small cell lung cancer who had a partial response to radiotherapy plus ipilimumab. The rearrangement joins TRBV14 to TRBJ1-4, with TRBD1 matching over 8 bases. The CDR3 loop reads CASSQGQVYRELFF. For the CDR3, the DNA is TGTGCCAGCAGCCAGGGACAGGTTTACCGAGAACTGTTTTTT. Looking up the rest from reference TRBV14 and TRBJ1-4 gives the full variable domain: EAGVTQFPSHSVIEKGQTVTLRCDPISGHDNLYWYRRVMGKEIKFLLHFVKESKQDESGMPNNRFLAERTGGTYSTLKVQPAELEDSGVYFCASSQGQVYRELFFGSGTQLSVL.